This TCR beta chain was found in a study of vaccination and CD4 T cells after COVID-19. Study-wide background: Overlapping spike peptides of SARS-CoV-2, HCoV-NL63, HCoV-OC43 and HCoV-229E were used, and cells were stimulated with them.

About this clonotype: Its antigen is not known.

V lost 4 bases to trimming and J lost 2 bases, with 11 bases between them. The CDR3 runs 15 residues. Germline lookup yields CDR1 SGHVS and CDR2 FQNEAQ. Sequencing of the DNA from cultured CD4+ T cells was carried out with the Oncomine TCR Beta short-read assay. In TCRdb, the PCR reads were re-called with MiXCR into one record per CDR3 protein. The table records more than 10,000 distinct CDR3 sequences, about 50% of them present only once. Treatment of the sample: 10-day PBMC culture with coronavirus spike peptide pools or control peptides (ViraFEST assay). The receptor was isolated from a human donor who had recovered from COVID-19. V is TRBV7-8 and J is TRBJ2-2; tentative D call: TRBD2 (6 bases). Sequencing was carried out using CD4+ T cells from blood, cultured in vitro. CDR3 DNA sequence: TGTGCCAGCAGCTCGTCGGGACTCAACACCGGGGAGCTGTTTTTT. Its translation: CASSSSGLNTGELFF.